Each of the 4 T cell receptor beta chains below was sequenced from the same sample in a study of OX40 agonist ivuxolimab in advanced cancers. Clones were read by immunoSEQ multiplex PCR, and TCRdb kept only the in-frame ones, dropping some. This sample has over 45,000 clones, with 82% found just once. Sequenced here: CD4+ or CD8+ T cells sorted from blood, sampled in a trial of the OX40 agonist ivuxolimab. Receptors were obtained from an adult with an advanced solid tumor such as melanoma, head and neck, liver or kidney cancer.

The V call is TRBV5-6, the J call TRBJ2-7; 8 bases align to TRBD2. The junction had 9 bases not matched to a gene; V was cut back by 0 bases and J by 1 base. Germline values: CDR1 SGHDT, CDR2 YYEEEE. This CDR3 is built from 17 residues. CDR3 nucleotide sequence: TGTGCCAGCAGCTTGGCCAAGGCTAGCGGGCGGTCCTACGAGCAGTACTTC. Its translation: CASSLAKASGRSYEQYF. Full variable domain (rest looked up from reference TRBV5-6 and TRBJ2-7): DAGVTQSPTHLIKTRGQQVTLRCSPKSGHDTVSWYQQALGQGPQFIFQYYEEEERQRGNFPDRFSGHQFPNYSSELNVNALLLGDSALYLCASSLAKASGRSYEQYFGPGTRLTVT.

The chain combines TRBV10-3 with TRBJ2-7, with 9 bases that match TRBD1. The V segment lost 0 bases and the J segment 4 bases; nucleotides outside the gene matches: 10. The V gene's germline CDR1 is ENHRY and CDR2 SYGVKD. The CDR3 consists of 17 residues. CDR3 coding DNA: TGTGCCATCAGTGAGTCCCAGACAGGGGGTCTTTCTTACGAGCAGTACTTC. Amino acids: CAISESQTGGLSYEQYF.

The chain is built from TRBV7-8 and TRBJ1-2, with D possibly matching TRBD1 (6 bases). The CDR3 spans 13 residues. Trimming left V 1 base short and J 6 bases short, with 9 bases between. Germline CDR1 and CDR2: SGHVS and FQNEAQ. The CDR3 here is CASSLDRADGYTF. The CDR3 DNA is TGTGCCAGCAGCTTAGACAGGGCTGATGGCTACACCTTC.

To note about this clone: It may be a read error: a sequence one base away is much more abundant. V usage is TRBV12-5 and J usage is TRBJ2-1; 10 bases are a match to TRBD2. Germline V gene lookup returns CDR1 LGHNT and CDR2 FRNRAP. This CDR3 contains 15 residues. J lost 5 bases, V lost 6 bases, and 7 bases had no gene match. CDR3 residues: CASGLGTSVHNEQFF. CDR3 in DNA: TGTGCTAGTGGACTTGGGACTAGCGTCCACAATGAGCAGTTCTTC. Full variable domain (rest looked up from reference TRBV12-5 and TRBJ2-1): DARVTQTPRHKVTEMGQEVTMRCQPILGHNTVFWYRQTMMQGLELLAYFRNRAPLDDSGMPKDRFSAEMPDATLATLKIQPSEPRDSAVYFCASGLGTSVHNEQFFGPGTRLTVL.